What follows are 2 T cell receptor beta chains derived from one specimen sequenced in a study of blood T cell repertoires in COVID-19. Sequenced by immunoSEQ multiplex PCR; TCRdb stores in-frame clones only, minus some. The table records fewer than 150,000 clones, roughly 85% of them present only once. Sequencing was done on a sample of peripheral blood. All receptors derive from a human donor in a cohort sampled during active COVID-19.

To note about this clone: The same CDR3 can be traced to other DNA sequences in this sample. V usage is TRBV7-9 and J usage is TRBJ2-5; D possibly corresponds to TRBD2 (7 bases). Per the germline V gene, CDR1 is SEHNR and CDR2 is FQNEAQ (reference sequence). The CDR3 length is 15 residues. The germline V and J ends were trimmed by 1 base and 5 bases, with 14 bases remaining between them. CDR3 region: CASSLVTGGGETQYF. The CDR3 nucleotides read TGTGCCAGCAGCTTAGTGACGGGGGGCGGTGAGACCCAGTACTTC.

V gene TRBV19 combines with J gene TRBJ1-4, with a weak D call TRBD1 (5 bases). Germline CDR1 is LNHDA and CDR2 is SQIVND (reference sequence). The CDR3 length is 13 residues. Trimming removed 5 bases from V and 8 bases from J, with 12 bases in between. CDR3 sequence (DNA): TGTGCCAGTAGTTCGGACATTAGGGAAAAACTGTTTTTT. As protein: CASSSDIREKLFF.